Described below is a single T cell receptor (beta chain) sequence and its context. This clone was found once. This receptor's antigen is unknown. No clone much larger than this one lies a single base away; base qualities are absent. The sample comes from a study of blood T cell repertoires in COVID-19 (dated by TCRdb to about 2020). About the investigation overall: Collaborator samples came from the United States, Italy and Spain and covered acute and convalescent phases of COVID-19. The prospective study material was composed of cDNA or gDNA derived from T cells, B-cell-depleted T cells, or PBMCs. The repertoires were released in a freely available public database intended as a resource for research on the immune response to SARS-CoV-2. Where HLA class I and class II types were available, the types were taken from metadata supplied by the sample provider, not from assay-based typing. Samples came from the ongoing ImmuneRACE study (first 160 participants) plus 1,254 subjects from 6 global collaborators. The sample metadata nearly always contained a de-identified subject ID, COVID-19 status, age in years and sex. Subjects who had been exposed to COVID-19, were actively infected with it, or had recovered from it provided the deeply sampled blood TCRbeta repertoires that made up the dataset. What the authors observed across the whole study: The amount of clinical and demographic metadata varied by source and participant and was provided uncurated.

Whole blood was collected in K2EDTA tubes by collaborating institutions according to the institutions' own protocols. For TCRbeta analysis, collaborators shipped samples in one of three forms: frozen whole blood, isolated PBMCs, or DNA extracted from either of those sample types. TCRbeta CDR3 regions were amplified from genomic DNA using the immunoSEQ Assay, a bias-controlled multiplex PCR. Concerning the study's data processing: The number of nucleated cells in each sample was estimated by amplification of reference gene primers within the assay. To quantify the absolute abundance of each unique TCRbeta CDR3 rearrangement, sequence reads were collapsed and filtered. For each sample, productive Simpson clonality was calculated as the square root of Simpson's diversity index over productive rearrangements. TCRdb retrieved this table from immuneACCESS and kept in-frame rearrangements only. Not all clones are present; in checked studies, unresolved V genes account for under half, and no reason is known for the remainder. For V, J and clone size, that table is used; D and trimming come from the DNA. This sample gives about 180,000 clones in total; 70% to 90% of them show up just once. The ten largest clones take up around 21% of the sample.

This TCR derives from a man aged 65-85 years with active or convalescent COVID-19. Sequencing used peripheral blood.

DNA sequence: TGTGCCAGCAGTGAGAACAGTGAGAACTATGGCTACACCTTC. The encoded protein is CASSENSENYGYTF. Recombination connected TRBV2 to TRBJ1-2; no D gene call is confident. The CDR3 numbers 14 residues from cysteine through phenylalanine. The only DNA kept is the CDR3, 42 bases in frame from the first base. Sequences SNHLY (CDR1) and FYNNEI (CDR2) are obtained from the germline V gene. Trimming removed 3 bases from V and 2 bases from J, leaving 10 bases between the germline ends.